The sequence of this T cell receptor beta chain was determined in a study of tumor and adjacent non-tumor tissue in lung cancer. Background on the study: Each sample yielded 4 million to 4.5 million productive TCRbeta reads on average. Regarding the study as a whole: Tumor repertoires had a smaller top 100 clone share than normal lung. Compared with tumor, normal lung showed significantly lower TCR diversity.

This clonotype was recorded once. Its antigen is not known. This sample's RNA came from whole unsorted tissue. Distant lung tissue was collected more than 3 cm away from the tumor edge. Three rounds of nested PCR, following a modified ARM-PCR protocol, produced the TCRbeta library. TCRdb processed the multiplex PCR reads anew with MiXCR; each CDR3 protein has one entry. This sample yields around 74,000 distinct CDR3 sequences, of which 55% to 70% are seen a single time; around a quarter belongs to the top ten. The ends were cut back, 10 bases at V and 1 base at J, with 8 bases in the middle. The CDR3 covers 12 residues. In germline, CDR1 is MDHEN, CDR2 SYDVKM.

The receptor was derived from a woman aged 50 to 60 with non-small cell lung cancer. V gene TRBV28 combines with J gene TRBJ2-4; no firm D call. Sequenced material: distant non-tumor lung tissue. The CDR3 protein is CATAWAKNIQYF. CDR3 in DNA: TGTGCCACTGCATGGGCCAAAAACATTCAGTACTTC.